The clone carrying this T cell receptor beta chain occurred many times. The record originates from a study of T cells in Graves' hyperthyroidism and ophthalmopathy. There were TCR beta CDR3 regions amplified from RNA transcripts. Researchers ran a first-round RT-PCR on the TCR CDR3 using the HTBI primer set. TCRdb re-called the multiplex PCR reads through MiXCR, storing one row per CDR3 protein. Of about 550,000 distinct CDR3 sequences listed, 20% to 25% are singletons. This TCR was sampled from a man aged 18 to 30 with Graves' hyperthyroidism. The specimen was blood.

The CDR3 DNA reads TGTGCCTGGAGTGTAAAATTGGGACAGGGGGTCCTCCAAGAGACCCAGTACTTC. This encodes CAWSVKLGQGVLQETQYF. The chain carries TRBV30 and TRBJ2-5; 11 bases map to TRBD1. The CDR3 has 18 amino acids. V shed 0 bases and J 1 base; nucleotides not matched to a gene: 10. CDR1 and CDR2 (germline): GTSNPN, SVGIG (reference sequence).